The 19 T cell receptor beta chains in this list originate from one sample, sequenced in a study of tumor-infiltrating lymphocytes in oesophageal squamous cell carcinoma. Each CDR3 protein is one row after TCRdb ran MiXCR on the PCR reads. Of approximately 12,000 distinct CDR3 sequences listed, around 60% were seen once; the top ten hold around a third. The specimen sequenced was esophageal tumor tissue. All receptors derive from a male donor with esophageal squamous cell carcinoma.

This chain links TRBV10-3 with TRBJ1-4; possibly TRBD1 for D (5 bases). Germline loops: CDR1 ENHRY, CDR2 SYGVKD. V was pared by 0 bases and J by 7 bases, with 12 bases between. The CDR3 totals 15 residues. The CDR3 sequence: CAISESGRISEKLFF. CDR3 DNA sequence: TGTGCCATCAGTGAGTCGGGGCGTATAAGTGAAAAACTGTTTTTT.

In this sample, this clonotype is medium-sized. Since a much larger clone is just one base distant, this may be a read error. The chain uses TRBV7-3 and TRBJ2-5; no clear D. In germline, CDR1 is SGHTA, CDR2 FQGTGA. The CDR3 extends over 13 amino acids. Trimming left V 6 bases short and J 11 bases short, with 19 bases between. The CDR3 region is CASSSSGLPQQYF. The CDR3 DNA reads TGTGCCAGCAGTTCCTCTGGCCTACCACAGCAGTACTTC.

V is TRBV11-1 and J is TRBJ1-4; maybe TRBD1 (5 bases). The germline V gene has CDR1 SGHAT and CDR2 FQDESV (reference sequence). Deletions cut 0 bases from V and 8 bases from J, with 16 bases between. The CDR3 covers 16 residues. CDR3 in amino acids: CASSLAGPARSEKLFF. The DNA for the CDR3 is TGTGCCAGCAGCTTAGCGGGACCAGCCCGTAGCGAAAAACTGTTTTTT.

The genes are TRBV19 and TRBJ2-1; 8 positions match TRBD2. The J call may be incorrect, as the DNA end agrees better with TRBJ2-3. CDR1 LNHDA and CDR2 SQIVND come from the germline V gene (reference sequence). This CDR3 is 15 amino acids long. The CDR3 spells CASSIQGLAAETQYF. In DNA form, the CDR3 reads TGTGCCAGTAGTATACAAGGACTAGCTGCAGAGACCCAGTATTTT.

The sample holds a few counts of this clonotype. The chain joins TRBV7-2 to TRBJ2-5, with a possible D match to TRBD1 (5 bases). The J call is uncertain, as TRBJ2-7 better fits the DNA end. Germline V gene lookup returns CDR1 SGHTA and CDR2 FQGNSA. The CDR3 spans 15 residues. The CDR3 DNA follows: TGTGCCAGCAGCTTAGGGCCCAGGGATACCTACGAGCAGTACTTC. Translation gives CASSLGPRDTYEQYF.

This clonotype is labeled large (0.1 to 1%). The rearrangement uses TRBV12-3 or TRBV12-4 and TRBJ2-7, with TRBD2 matching 13 bases. The V and J ends lost 4 bases and 3 bases, in that order; junction bases with no gene match: 0. The CDR3 is 14 amino acids. The CDR3 DNA sequence: TGTGCCAGCAGTTGGACTAGCGGGGGCTACGAGCAGTACTTC. It translates to CASSWTSGGYEQYF.

This clonotype was recorded a few times. A read error may be the cause here, since a much bigger clone is one base away. V usage is TRBV11-3 and J usage is TRBJ2-5; D call uncertain. The V and J ends lost 5 bases and 11 bases respectively, with 21 bases between them. Germline V gene sequence: CDR1 SGHNT, CDR2 YENEEA. This CDR3 is built from 14 residues. The CDR3 coding sequence is TGTGCCAGCAGCCCATCAGCCGTGGTAAATGAGCAGTACTTC. Translated: CASSPSAVVNEQYF.

V usage is TRBV7-6 and J usage is TRBJ2-6; D may be TRBD2 (8 bases). V was shortened by 5 bases and J by 3 bases, with 17 bases between the two germline ends. Germline CDR1 is SGHVS and CDR2 is FNYEAQ. The CDR3 is 17 amino acids. For the CDR3, the DNA is TGTGCCAGCAGCCGACAGGGACTAGGGCTTGGGGCCAACGTCCTGACTTTC. Its protein product is CASSRQGLGLGANVLTF.

The chain combines TRBV7-6 with TRBJ2-1; TRBD2 matches at 9 bases. The junction had 16 bases not matched to a gene; V was cut back by 3 bases and J by 13 bases. The germline CDR1 and CDR2 sequences are SGHVS and FNYEAQ. This CDR3 is 16 amino acids long. The CDR3 DNA reads TGTGCCAGCAGCTTGCTAGCGGGGATCACCCAAGAGACCCAGTTCTTC. Translating gives CASSLLAGITQETQFF.

The chain carries TRBV6-6 and TRBJ2-3; 11 nucleotides line up with TRBD1. The J call may be mistaken, given a closer DNA end match to TRBJ2-5. The CDR3 sequence is 18 residues long. Germline CDR1 MNHNY, CDR2 SVGAGI (reference sequence). The CDR3 DNA reads as TGTGCCAGCAGTTACTCGATCTCGGGACAGGGGGGCACGGAGACCCAGTACTTC. It is translated as CASSYSISGQGGTETQYF.

This clonotype was observed a few times. The conserved closing phenylalanine or tryptophan is absent in this CDR3, likely reflecting a read error. The DNA is left out, because the CDR3 cannot be placed on it with certainty; the CDR3 is given as TCRdb lists it. The chain combines TRBV28 with TRBJ2-5; TRBD2, as called in the table, went unchecked against the DNA. CDR1 is MDHEN and CDR2 is SYDVKM in the germline V gene. Ends included, the CDR3 has 10 residues. The CDR3 region is CASSSNSGTS.

This clonotype was detected only a few times. This chain connects TRBV12-3 or TRBV12-4 to TRBJ2-3; the D gene is possibly TRBD2 (6 bases). Judging by the DNA end, TRBJ2-4 fits better; the J call may be wrong. The CDR3 is 13 residues long. CDR3 DNA sequence: TGTGCCAACAGACTAGAGAACTCCTACGATCAGTACTTC. Protein: CANRLENSYDQYF.

This chain connects TRBV7-3 to TRBJ1-1, with D perhaps matching TRBD1 (6 bases). V was cut by 6 bases and J by 3 bases, with 11 bases left in between. CDR3 length equals 13 residues. Germline V gene lookup returns CDR1 SGHTA and CDR2 FQGTGA. The CDR3, as DNA: TGTGCCAGCAGTGGCAAGGGGGACACTGAAGCTTTCTTT. The encoded protein is CASSGKGDTEAFF.

J is TRBJ2-5 and V is TRBV7-4, with TRBD2 identical over 9 bases. The J call is uncertain, as TRBJ2-1 better fits the DNA end. The CDR3 is 13 amino acids. Germline-derived CDR1 and CDR2 are SGHVT and SQSDAQ. The CDR3 sequence: CASSFGLAGEQFF. For the CDR3, the DNA is TGTGCCAGCAGCTTCGGGCTAGCGGGGGAGCAGTTCTTC.

This chain connects TRBV7-2 to TRBJ2-7; 14 positions agree with TRBD2. The closer fit of TRBJ2-5 to the DNA end suggests the J call may be wrong. This CDR3 contains 16 residues. Germline loops: CDR1 SGHTA, CDR2 FQGNSA. The CDR3 sequence is CASSLLGLAGAETQYF. CDR3 DNA sequence: TGTGCCAGCAGCTTATTGGGACTAGCGGGAGCGGAGACCCAGTACTTC.

This clonotype was observed at least ten times. V is TRBV7-3 and J is TRBJ2-7; maybe TRBD2 (6 bases). The DNA end is more similar to TRBJ2-1, so the J call may be wrong. The CDR3 consists of 13 residues. The germline V gene encodes CDR1 SGHTA and CDR2 FQGTGA. Here the CDR3 reads CASSLGGWGEQFF. The DNA for the CDR3 is TGTGCCAGCAGCTTAGGGGGGTGGGGTGAGCAGTTCTTC.

This clonotype was counted only a few times. The V gene is TRBV24-1, the J gene TRBJ2-3, with 13 bases aligning to TRBD2. Looked up from germline, CDR1 is KGHDR and CDR2 is SFDVKD. V was pared by 4 bases and J by 5 bases, with 5 bases of the junction left unmatched. There are 16 residues in the CDR3. The CDR3, as DNA: TGTGCCACCAGTGACCGGACTAGCGGGAGTTTAGATACGCAGTATTTT. Encoded protein: CATSDRTSGSLDTQYF.

This clonotype was counted only a few times. The rearrangement joins TRBV7-3 to TRBJ2-7; 8 nucleotides match TRBD1. Germline CDR1 SGHTA, CDR2 FQGTGA. Trimming cost V 5 bases and J 1 base; bases outside gene matches: 4. The CDR3 has 14 residues. CDR3 sequence reads: CASSPGTGSYEQYF. The DNA of the CDR3 is TGTGCCAGCAGCCCAGGGACAGGATCCTACGAGCAGTACTTC.

This clonotype showed up just a few times. This sequence joins TRBV7-3 and TRBJ2-6, with a tentative D call TRBD2 (5 bases). V was cut by 5 bases and J by 1 base, with 12 bases left in between. Germline V CDR1 and CDR2: SGHTA, FQGTGA. This CDR3 is built from 16 residues. CDR3 loop: CASSPPGSSGANVLTF. The CDR3 bases are TGTGCCAGCAGCCCGCCTGGGAGTTCTGGGGCCAACGTCCTGACTTTC.